This T cell receptor beta chain came from a study of PD-1 blockade in classical Hodgkin lymphoma. This sample's time point: cycle 4 day 1 (C4D1), after five to seven weeks of nivolumab. There was relapse after autologous stem cell transplantation in every patient, and there was variation in brentuximab vedotin exposure. Magnetic negative selection was used to purify CD4+ T cells from PBMCs that had been thawed. Produced via immunoSEQ multiplex PCR; TCRdb's table is partial and in-frame only. Among about 25,000 clones listed, around 80% were seen once. V was shortened by 2 bases and J by 6 bases, with 5 bases between the two germline ends. The CDR3 sequence is 12 residues long. Germline V gives CDR1 SNHLY, CDR2 FYNNEI.

Sample: CD4+ T cells from blood, taken before the fourth cycle of nivolumab. The sequence was collected from a human donor with classical Hodgkin lymphoma. This rearrangement joins TRBV2 to TRBJ2-1; no clear D. DNA for the CDR3: TGTGCCAGCAGTGAATGGGCCAATGAGCAGTTCTTC. Translated, it gives CASSEWANEQFF.